These 15 T cell receptor beta chains were all obtained from the same sample, sequenced in a study of blood T cell repertoires in COVID-19. Assay used: immunoSEQ multiplex PCR; TCRdb lists only in-frame clones, some missing. The sample yields 150,000 or so clones, 80% seen once. The sample consisted of PBMCs or T cells enriched from blood (not recorded which). These receptors originate from a woman between 55 and 75 years old who had recovered from COVID-19.

The gene calls are TRBV29-1 and TRBJ2-3; no clear D gene. This CDR3 region has 14 residues. Germline CDR1 is SQVTM and CDR2 is ANQGSEA. Trimming removed 4 bases at V and 2 bases at J, with 13 bases between. The CDR3: CSVAAVSDTDTQYF. The CDR3 coding sequence is TGCAGCGTTGCAGCAGTCAGCGACACAGATACGCAGTATTTT.

There are a few counts of this clone. This rearrangement joins TRBV12-3 or TRBV12-4 to TRBJ2-5; 7 nucleotides line up with TRBD2. This CDR3 contains 13 residues. Germline trimming cut 8 bases from V and 5 bases from J; bases unmatched to any gene: 8. The CDR3 protein is CASGSSGGETQYF. The DNA for the CDR3 is TGTGCCAGCGGATCTAGCGGTGGGGAGACCCAGTACTTC.

In its sample, this clone was seen a few times. CDR3 in DNA: TGTGCCAGCAGCAATGAGGGGGAGTACAATGAGCAGTTCTTC. Translating gives CASSNEGEYNEQFF. This rearrangement joins TRBV6-5 to TRBJ2-1; tentative D call: TRBD1 (6 bases). Germline values: CDR1 MNHEY, CDR2 SVGAGI. The CDR3 spans 14 residues. Trimming shortened V by 6 bases and J by 4 bases, and 13 bases separated the two germline ends.

The chain joins TRBV14 to TRBJ1-1; no definite D call. The CDR3 has 15 amino acids. The V end was cut by 1 base, the J end by 2 bases, with 11 bases between. Germline loops: CDR1 SGHDN, CDR2 FVKESK. CDR3 DNA sequence: TGTGCCAGCAGCCAAGTGTTTCCCACAAACACTGAAGCTTTCTTT. It codes for CASSQVFPTNTEAFF. The entire variable domain, with the rest obtained from reference TRBV14 and TRBJ1-1, is as follows: EAGVTQFPSHSVIEKGQTVTLRCDPISGHDNLYWYRRVMGKEIKFLLHFVKESKQDESGMPNNRFLAERTGGTYSTLKVQPAELEDSGVYFCASSQVFPTNTEAFFGQGTRLTVV.

The chain has TRBV28 and TRBJ1-1, with D possibly TRBD1 on 5 matching bases. Trimming left V 3 bases short and J 6 bases short, with 11 bases between. This CDR3 is built from 13 residues. Germline V CDR1 and CDR2: MDHEN, SYDVKM. The CDR3, as DNA: TGTGCCAGCAGTTTTCAGGGAACCCCTGAAGCTTTCTTT. This translates into CASSFQGTPEAFF.

The chain uses TRBV7-3 and TRBJ2-1; D not certain. The CDR3 consists of 13 residues. Trimming cost V 1 base and J 5 bases, with 6 bases left between them. In germline, CDR1 is SGHTA, CDR2 FQGTGA. The CDR3 loop is CASSLSSNNEQFF. The CDR3 DNA is TGTGCCAGCAGCTTAAGTTCCAACAATGAGCAGTTCTTC.

This clone has a single count. J is TRBJ1-3 and V is TRBV27; 7 bases agree with TRBD1. J gave up 9 bases and V 5 bases, and 10 bases lay outside the gene matches. This CDR3 contains 14 residues. CDR1 and CDR2 from the germline V gene are MNHEY and SMNVEV (reference sequence). The CDR3 sequence: CASSPRTGRGTIYF. The CDR3 DNA sequence: TGTGCCAGCAGTCCGAGGACAGGCCGGGGCACCATATATTTT.

The V and J genes are TRBV11-3 and TRBJ1-1, with no clear D. Germline V lookup: CDR1 SGHNT, CDR2 YENEEA. V was pared by 1 base and J by 1 base, with 10 bases between. This CDR3 comprises 15 residues. CDR3 residues: CASSLGTESNTEAFF. In DNA form, the CDR3 reads TGTGCCAGCAGCTTAGGAACAGAGTCGAACACTGAAGCTTTCTTT.

The chain joins TRBV16 to TRBJ1-1, with TRBD1 identical over 11 bases. This CDR3 has 15 amino acids. V was pared by 3 bases and J by 10 bases, with 10 bases of the junction left unmatched. Germline CDR1 reads KGHSY; CDR2 reads FQNENV. The DNA for the CDR3 is TGTGCCAGCAGCCAGGACAGGGGGCGGTTTTCATTAGCTTTCTTT. Translated, it gives CASSQDRGRFSLAFF.

V gene TRBV6-5 combines with J gene TRBJ2-3, with 10 nucleotides matching TRBD1. This CDR3 is 13 amino acids long. Looked up from germline, CDR1 is MNHEY and CDR2 is SVGAGI. Trimming took 10 bases from V and 6 from J; bases not matched to a gene: 7. The CDR3 bases are TGTGCCACCTGGGACAGGGGATTCGATACGCAGTATTTT. Translating gives CATWDRGFDTQYF.

The chain employs TRBV3-1 (or the pseudogene TRBV3-2) and TRBJ2-3, with 11 bases matching TRBD2. Per germline, CDR1 LGHDT and CDR2 YNNKEL (reference sequence). Trimming at V came to 7 bases and at J to 2 bases, leaving 2 bases not matched to a gene. The CDR3 is 14 amino acids. The CDR3 here is CASKLAGATDTQYF. The CDR3 nucleotides are TGTGCCAGCAAACTAGCGGGGGCCACAGATACGCAGTATTTT.

The rearrangement joins TRBV10-1 to TRBJ1-1; TRBD1 is a possible D gene (5 bases). Germline values: CDR1 WNHNN, CDR2 SYGVQD (reference sequence). This CDR3 comprises 13 residues. Trimming took off 6 bases at V and 0 bases at J, with 8 bases between the two ends. CDR3 residues: CASSRQLNTEAFF. CDR3 nucleotides: TGCGCCAGCAGCAGACAGCTGAACACTGAAGCTTTCTTT.

The chain combines TRBV10-2 with TRBJ2-1; 12 bases map to TRBD2. This CDR3 is built from 15 residues. Germline values: CDR1 WSHSY, CDR2 SAAADI. V shed 7 bases and J 7 bases; nucleotides not matched to a gene: 8. CDR3: CASTSGLAGGNEQFF. In DNA, the CDR3 is TGCGCCAGCACCTCCGGGCTAGCGGGGGGGAATGAGCAGTTCTTC.

The rearrangement uses TRBV18 and TRBJ2-7; D not certain. The germline V and J ends were trimmed by 2 bases and 2 bases, with 13 bases remaining between them. This CDR3 has 15 residues. Germline CDR1 and CDR2: KGHSH and LQKENI. The CDR3 nucleotides are TGTGCCAGCTCACCAGGCACATCGCTTACCTACGAGCAGTACTTC. Translation: CASSPGTSLTYEQYF.

The gene calls are TRBV5-1 and TRBJ2-1; D ambiguous. CDR1 SGHRS and CDR2 YFSETQ come from the germline V gene. CDR3 length: 14 residues. Trimming removed 1 base from V and 8 bases from J, with 13 bases in between. The CDR3 loop is CASSLLFGGDEQFF. CDR3 nucleotides: TGCGCCAGCAGCTTGCTATTCGGCGGAGATGAGCAGTTCTTC.